The rows below give T cell receptor beta chains drawn from one sample of a study of cytomegalovirus exposure and HLA in healthy donors. TCRdb's copy holds only in-frame clones and misses some; the assay was immunoSEQ multiplex PCR. The sample lists 100,000 to 150,000 clones; around 69% were seen once. Sequencing was done on a sample of PBMCs. The receptors originated from a middle-aged woman in good health and CMV-seropositive. The CDR3 runs from the conserved cysteine through the conserved F or W. The D gene is left open where the match is weak. Expanded clones are given a class, and other clones once, few, many or no size at all.

>NA|TRBJ1-1|NA|TRBV6-1
CASTQTGWAFF
TGTGCCAGCACCCAGACGGGTTGGGCTTTCTTT
>NA|TRBJ1-2|NA|TRBV30
CAWEEGPLRYGYTF
TGTGCCTGGGAAGAGGGCCCCCTTCGATATGGCTACACCTTC
>once|TRBJ2-7|TRBD2|TRBV9
CASSPTGLAGGPLRPRIYEQYF
TGTGCCAGCAGCCCCACGGGACTAGCGGGAGGGCCCCTTCGTCCGCGAATCTACGAGCAGTACTTC
>NA|TRBJ2-3|TRBD2|TRBV7-9
CASSPGGGGQTDTQYF
TGTGCCAGCAGCCCCGGAGGCGGGGGGCAGACAGATACGCAGTATTTT
>few|TRBJ1-2|TRBD1|TRBV19
CASRAGQGSNYGYTF
TGTGCCAGTAGAGCGGGACAGGGGTCTAACTATGGCTACACCTTC
>NA|TRBJ1-6|NA|TRBV6-1
CASKGDPYNSPLHF
TGTGCCAGCAAGGGGGACCCCTATAATTCACCCCTCCACTTT
>NA|TRBJ1-2|TRBD1|TRBV2
CASKGAGYGYTF
TGTGCCAGCAAGGGGGCTGGATATGGCTACACCTTC
>few|TRBJ1-2|NA|TRBV29-1
CSVSEVDYGYTF
TGCAGCGTTAGCGAGGTGGACTATGGCTACACCTTC
>NA|TRBJ2-7|NA|TRBV5-1
CASSLQQYSYEQYF
TGCGCCAGCAGCTTGCAACAGTACTCCTACGAGCAGTACTTC
>NA|TRBJ1-5|NA|TRBV30
CAWSGLGGIQPQHF
TGTGCCTGGAGTGGCCTTGGGGGGATCCAGCCCCAGCATTTT
>NA|TRBJ2-6|NA|TRBV6-6
CASSYLSSGANVLTF
TGTGCCAGCAGTTACCTAAGCTCTGGGGCCAACGTCCTGACTTTC
>few|TRBJ2-7|NA|TRBV28
CASRAFSYEQYF
TGTGCCAGCAGGGCCTTTTCCTACGAGCAGTACTTC
>NA|TRBJ1-1|NA|TRBV5-1
CASSLAVPGSGTEAFF
TGCGCCAGCAGCCTTGCCGTGCCTGGTTCGGGCACTGAAGCTTTCTTT
>NA|TRBJ2-3|TRBD2|TRBV11-2
CASSYPSGGADTQYF
TGTGCCAGCAGCTATCCTAGCGGGGGGGCGGATACGCAGTATTTT
>NA|TRBJ2-7|TRBD1|TRBV11-2
CASSLEGQGIHEQYF
TGTGCCAGCAGCTTAGAGGGACAGGGGATCCACGAGCAGTACTTC